This is a list of T cell receptor beta chains from one sample in a study of early T cells in non-severe SARS-CoV-2 infection. MiXCR, applied by TCRdb to the 5' RACE reads, yields one record per CDR3 protein. Of some 22,000 distinct CDR3 sequences in the sample, 4.7% were seen once. The sample comprised whole blood. These receptor sequences come from an adult who was a healthcare worker with PCR-confirmed SARS-CoV-2 infection or an uninfected control (not recorded which). Each CDR3 is given without its conserved first and last residue. Expanded clones get a size class; other rows say once, few or many, or leave the size out.

size: -; V: TRBV12-3/TRBV12-4; CDR3: ASSSEGLAGDNEQF
size: many; V: TRBV4-3; CDR3: ASSQDVPDLSFSDTQY
size: -; V: TRBV20-1; CDR3: SARDRERTDTQY
size: -; V: TRBV6-5; CDR3: ASSYGLAGRLKAETQY
size: few; V: TRBV7-8; CDR3: ASSLVRQGVGYSEAF
size: few; V: TRBV4-1; CDR3: ASSQADRTIYGYT
size: -; V: TRBV6-6; CDR3: ASSSGPGVKETQY
size: -; V: TRBV27; CDR3: ASGEVTGTNQPQH
size: few; V: TRBV5-5; CDR3: ASSLQAMQETQY
size: many; V: TRBV24-1; CDR3: ATSDWVDGYT
size: -; V: TRBV9; CDR3: ASSGAGAPGELF
size: many; V: TRBV4-1; CDR3: ASSLTSGDLYEQY
size: few; V: TRBV6-1; CDR3: ASSELGTSVYEQY
size: -; V: TRBV7-6; CDR3: ASSLIGGDEKLF
size: large; V: TRBV13; CDR3: ASSPMGQPGNTEAF
size: many; V: TRBV6-5; CDR3: ASSLGGGAGYNEQF
size: -; V: TRBV29-1; CDR3: SVEGTGGYEQY
size: many; V: TRBV28; CDR3: ASSLGDRPLVTEAF
size: many; V: TRBV5-8; CDR3: ASSPRGREQY
size: many; V: TRBV5-1; CDR3: ASSSGDSTDTQY
size: -; V: TRBV18; CDR3: ASSPPQVPYEQY
size: -; V: TRBV27; CDR3: ASSLGNRGYEQY
size: many; V: TRBV7-2; CDR3: ASSLGDRIRDQETQY
size: -; V: TRBV29-1; CDR3: SARTGNNSPLH
size: -; V: TRBV7-9; CDR3: ASSSGVSSGNTIY
size: many; V: TRBV4-1; CDR3: ASSQDFQGFEQY
size: few; V: TRBV12-3/TRBV12-4; CDR3: ASSFVFGSPLH
size: few; V: TRBV12-5; CDR3: ASCGTSVSEQY
size: many; V: TRBV18; CDR3: ASSPGFRYEQY
size: -; V: TRBV5-1; CDR3: ASSLGQRTDTQY
size: many; V: TRBV12-3/TRBV12-4; CDR3: ASSPRGSTDTQY
size: many; V: TRBV4-3; CDR3: ASSHYPGDRGGETQY
size: medium-sized; V: TRBV6-5; CDR3: ASSYSIQDDEQY
size: many; V: TRBV5-6; CDR3: ASSQIDSTGELF
size: few; V: TRBV19; CDR3: ASSPEGLSPTGENTQY
size: -; V: TRBV29-1; CDR3: SVVLAGVGELF
size: few; V: TRBV6-6; CDR3: ASRVGHLSSYNEQF
size: many; V: TRBV6-1; CDR3: ASTPYRQGRTYEQY
size: -; V: TRBV15; CDR3: ATSRVVDRGVLETQY
size: many; V: TRBV7-3; CDR3: ASSPPDGRYGYT
size: many; V: TRBV2; CDR3: ASGGQGASGELF
size: many; V: TRBV10-3; CDR3: AISEPGQTYEQY
size: many; V: TRBV12-3/TRBV12-4; CDR3: ATRALQGAGTDTQY
size: medium-sized; V: TRBV7-2; CDR3: ASSARTGIGQPQH
size: few; V: TRBV7-2; CDR3: ASSRRRDPVANYGYT
size: -; V: TRBV20-1; CDR3: SARDLVNTEAF
size: many; V: TRBV19; CDR3: ASSRDRSTDTQY
size: many; V: TRBV15; CDR3: ATSTRGGLDRTLSYEQY
size: few; V: TRBV3-1; CDR3: ASSADRVSGNTIY
size: many; V: TRBV18; CDR3: ASSPRQGGTEAF
size: many; V: TRBV19; CDR3: ASSMGQTTDTQY
size: few; V: TRBV10-3; CDR3: AISERQGLSPLH
size: many; V: TRBV18; CDR3: ASARAQGEKLF
size: few; V: TRBV7-7; CDR3: ASSDSSGGYNEQF
size: -; V: TRBV19; CDR3: ASSMGGNQPQH
size: many; V: TRBV19; CDR3: ASRGTGVTGELF
size: many; V: TRBV4-3; CDR3: ASSQRDPLAGADNEQF
size: many; V: TRBV18; CDR3: ASSPVGTYGYT